Listed below are T cell receptor beta chains from one sample, sequenced in a study of cytomegalovirus exposure and HLA in healthy donors. Assay used: immunoSEQ multiplex PCR; TCRdb lists only in-frame clones, some missing. The repertoire holds 100,000 or so clones, with 75% to 80% as singletons. Input material: PBMCs. Every receptor here comes from a woman aged 40 to 50 in good health and CMV-seropositive. The CDR3 runs from the conserved cysteine through the conserved F or W. Each record gives: clone size, V gene, J gene, D gene, CDR3 length, CDR3 protein, CDR3 DNA. A D gene is named only where the DNA matches it firmly. Clone size, where shown, is once, few, many, or a class for clones that have expanded.

NA	TRBV2	TRBJ2-3	NA	15	CASSPESVTGYTQYF	TGTGCCAGCTCCCCCGAATCGGTGACCGGGTATACGCAGTATTTT
NA	TRBV4-3	TRBJ2-1	NA	16	CASSQGYPSSYNEQFF	TGCGCCAGCAGCCAAGGATACCCCAGCTCCTACAATGAGCAGTTCTTC
NA	TRBV11-2	TRBJ2-2	NA	16	CASSLDRAVNTGELFF	TGTGCCAGCAGCTTAGATCGTGCGGTGAACACCGGGGAGCTGTTTTTT
NA	TRBV14	TRBJ1-4	TRBD1	17	CASSRLKKQGANEKLFF	TGTGCCAGCAGCCGCTTGAAGAAACAGGGGGCTAATGAAAAACTGTTTTTT
NA	TRBV2	TRBJ2-1	TRBD2	18	CASSQPRSGSSSYNEQFF	TGTGCCAGCAGCCAACCCAGGAGCGGGAGTTCCTCCTACAATGAGCAGTTCTTC
NA	TRBV4-1	TRBJ2-3	TRBD1	16	CASSQGIQGVTDTQYF	TGCGCCAGCAGCCAAGGAATACAGGGGGTCACAGATACGCAGTATTTT
NA	TRBV19	TRBJ2-1	TRBD1	15	CASTPMTGGDNEQFF	TGTGCCAGTACTCCGATGACAGGGGGTGACAATGAGCAGTTCTTC
NA	TRBV7-9	TRBJ2-5	NA	10	CASEVETQYF	TGTGCCAGCGAGGTTGAGACCCAGTACTTC
once	TRBV25-1	TRBJ1-5	NA	16	CASSDGGDEGNQPQHF	TGTGCCAGCAGTGACGGGGGGGATGAGGGCAATCAGCCCCAGCATTTT
NA	TRBV5-4	TRBJ2-2	TRBD1	15	CASSLQGPNTGELFF	TGTGCCAGCAGCTTACAGGGGCCGAACACCGGGGAGCTGTTTTTT
NA	TRBV9	TRBJ2-1	TRBD1	15	CASSARQGSYNEQFF	TGTGCCAGCAGCGCCCGACAGGGGTCCTACAATGAGCAGTTCTTC
NA	TRBV7-9	TRBJ2-7	NA	16	CASSLDPGQGSYEQYF	TGTGCCAGCAGCTTAGACCCCGGGCAGGGGAGCTACGAGCAGTACTTC
NA	TRBV9	TRBJ2-1	NA	14	CASSVEFTANEQFF	TGTGCCAGCAGCGTAGAATTCACAGCCAATGAGCAGTTCTTC
once	TRBV6-4	TRBJ1-5	TRBD1	13	CASSENRGQPQHF	TGTGCCAGCAGTGAGAACAGGGGACAGCCCCAGCATTTT
NA	TRBV28	TRBJ1-5	TRBD1	14	CASNGQGGNQPQHF	TGTGCCAGCAATGGACAGGGCGGCAATCAGCCCCAGCATTTT
once	TRBV29-1	TRBJ2-7	TRBD1	14	CSVEPTGDDYEQYF	TGCAGCGTTGAGCCGACAGGGGACGATTACGAGCAGTACTTC
NA	TRBV5-1	TRBJ2-1	TRBD2	15	CASSMSASGHNEQFF	TGCGCCAGCAGTATGAGCGCTAGCGGCCACAATGAGCAGTTCTTC
NA	TRBV7-3	TRBJ1-3	TRBD1	17	CASSLTGQGASGNTIYF	TGTGCCAGCAGCTTAACGGGACAGGGGGCCTCTGGAAACACCATATATTTT
NA	TRBV7-9	TRBJ2-7	NA	14	CSSSLETSIHEQYF	TGTTCCAGCAGCTTAGAGACTAGTATCCACGAGCAGTACTTC
NA	TRBV7-2	TRBJ1-1	NA	13	CASTTAMNTEAFF	TGTGCCAGCACTACAGCCATGAACACTGAAGCTTTCTTT
NA	TRBV10-1	TRBJ2-5	NA	15	CASCRVRTAQETQYF	TGCGCCAGCTGTAGGGTCAGGACAGCCCAAGAGACCCAGTACTTC
NA	TRBV6-5	TRBJ2-7	TRBD1	16	CASSCSKVGTAYEQYF	TGTGCCAGCAGTTGCTCGAAGGTCGGGACAGCCTACGAGCAGTACTTC
NA	TRBV7-9	TRBJ1-2	TRBD1	14	CASSSGTGAPGYTF	TGTGCCAGCAGCTCTGGGACAGGGGCTCCTGGCTACACCTTC
NA	TRBV4-3	TRBJ2-7	NA	17	CASSQDVPAGASYEQYF	TGCGCCAGCAGCCAAGATGTCCCCGCAGGGGCCTCCTACGAGCAGTACTTC
NA	TRBV7-9	TRBJ1-1	TRBD1	17	CASSLENRDRVLAEAFF	TGTGCCAGCAGCTTAGAGAACCGGGACAGGGTTTTAGCTGAAGCTTTCTTT
few	TRBV6-6	TRBJ1-4	NA	13	CASSVEYNEKLFF	TGTGCCAGCAGCGTCGAGTATAATGAAAAACTGTTTTTT
few	TRBV6-6	TRBJ1-3	TRBD1	14	CASRGTGGRDTIYF	TGTGCCAGCAGGGGGACAGGGGGTAGGGACACCATATATTTT
NA	TRBV27	TRBJ2-1	TRBD2	17	CASSTWTSGFSYNEQFF	TGTGCCAGCAGTACCTGGACTAGCGGGTTTTCCTACAATGAGCAGTTCTTC
NA	TRBV19	TRBJ1-2	TRBD1	14	CASSIPDRFYGYTF	TGTGCCAGTAGTATCCCGGACAGGTTCTATGGCTACACCTTC
NA	TRBV30	TRBJ1-2	NA	13	CAWSPQGPYGYTF	TGTGCCTGGAGTCCCCAGGGGCCCTATGGCTACACCTTC
NA	TRBV7-8	TRBJ2-2	NA	15	CASSLIERWSGELFF	TGTGCCAGCAGCTTAATTGAGAGGTGGAGCGGGGAGCTGTTTTTT
NA	TRBV7-2	TRBJ1-2	TRBD1	13	CASSEDRVYGYTF	TGTGCCAGCAGCGAGGACAGGGTCTATGGCTACACCTTC
NA	TRBV6-4	TRBJ2-1	TRBD2	15	CASSDGLADRNEQFF	TGTGCCAGCAGTGACGGACTAGCGGATAGGAATGAGCAGTTCTTC
NA	TRBV5-8	TRBJ2-5	NA	18	CASSLKWAARRTQETQYF	TGTGCCAGCAGCTTGAAGTGGGCGGCCCGGAGGACCCAAGAGACCCAGTACTTC
NA	TRBV19	TRBJ1-2	TRBD1	15	CASSIPGQAKGGYTF	TGTGCCAGTAGTATACCCGGACAGGCCAAGGGGGGCTACACCTTC
once	TRBV11-2	TRBJ2-3	TRBD1	13	CASSSPQGNTQYF	TGTGCCAGCAGCTCCCCACAGGGGAATACGCAGTATTTT
few	TRBV6-1	TRBJ2-1	TRBD1	13	CASSDGQGNEQFF	TGTGCCAGCAGTGACGGACAGGGTAATGAGCAGTTCTTC
NA	TRBV10-3	TRBJ2-7	NA	11	CAISANYEQYF	TGTGCCATCAGTGCCAACTACGAGCAGTACTTC
NA	TRBV5-6	TRBJ1-5	NA	16	CASSRNGGRSNQPQHF	TGTGCCAGCAGCCGGAACGGGGGAAGGAGCAATCAGCCCCAGCATTTT
NA	TRBV5-1	TRBJ1-1	TRBD1	14	CASSLDGGQTEAFF	TGCGCCAGCAGCTTGGACGGGGGACAGACTGAAGCTTTCTTT
NA	TRBV5-4	TRBJ1-2	NA	14	CASSSFGSGYGYTF	TGTGCCAGCAGCTCATTCGGTAGCGGCTATGGCTACACCTTC
NA	TRBV27	TRBJ1-2	NA	13	CASSTRGNYGYTF	TGTGCCAGCAGTACCAGGGGTAACTATGGCTACACCTTC
NA	TRBV5-5	TRBJ1-2	NA	13	CASSPNSVHGYTF	TGTGCCAGCAGCCCGAATAGCGTTCATGGCTACACCTTC
NA	TRBV25-1	TRBJ1-2	NA	13	CASSDERVYGYTF	TGTGCCAGCAGTGATGAGAGAGTGTATGGCTACACCTTC
NA	TRBV5-6	TRBJ2-3	TRBD2	18	CASSQRTSGGSSTDTQYF	TGTGCCAGCAGCCAAAGGACTAGCGGAGGCTCTAGCACAGATACGCAGTATTTT